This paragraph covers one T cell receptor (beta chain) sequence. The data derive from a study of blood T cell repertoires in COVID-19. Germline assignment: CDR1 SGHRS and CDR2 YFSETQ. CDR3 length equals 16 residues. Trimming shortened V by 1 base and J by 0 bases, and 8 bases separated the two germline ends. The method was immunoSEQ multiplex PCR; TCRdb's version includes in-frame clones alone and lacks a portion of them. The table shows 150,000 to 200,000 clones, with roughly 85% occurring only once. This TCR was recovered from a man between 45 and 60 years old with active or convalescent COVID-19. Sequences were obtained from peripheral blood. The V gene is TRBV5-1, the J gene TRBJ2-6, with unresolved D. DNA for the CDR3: TGCGCCAGCAGCTTGAGCGTTGCCTCTGGGGCCAACGTCCTGACTTTC. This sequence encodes CASSLSVASGANVLTF. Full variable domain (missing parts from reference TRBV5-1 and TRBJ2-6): KAGVTQTPRYLIKTRGQQVTLSCSPISGHRSVSWYQQTPGQGLQFLFEYFSETQRNKGNFPGRFSGRQFSNSRSEMNVSTLELGDSALYLCASSLSVASGANVLTFGAGSRLTVL.